This T cell receptor (beta chain) was documented in a study of graft-versus-host responses after intestinal transplantation. Worth noting for this clone: Its antigen remains unknown.

Study outcomes and limitations: Allograft clonal ratios (graft-versus-host to host-versus-graft) were high in patients who had graft-donor T cell macrochimerism.

Method: immunoSEQ multiplex PCR; TCRdb's copy keeps in-frame clones and lacks some. This sample has roughly 98,000 clones, with approximately 92% found just once. Trimming took 6 bases from V and 5 from J; bases not matched to a gene: 9. CDR3 size: 14 residues. Germline assignment: CDR1 MDHEN and CDR2 SYDVKM. The rearrangement joins TRBV28 to TRBJ2-5, with 7 positions matching TRBD1. The sequenced sample was unstimulated CD8+ T cells sorted from spleen or lymph node cells, obtained before transplant. The TCR sequence derives from a human donor who was the organ donor for an intestinal transplant. CDR3 protein: CASSPTGSWETQYF. DNA of the CDR3: TGTGCCAGCAGCCCGACAGGGTCTTGGGAGACCCAGTACTTC.